Listed here is a single T cell receptor (beta chain). Germline CDR1 LGHNA, CDR2 YSLEER. J was trimmed by 2 bases and V by 4 bases; bases with no gene match: 4. The CDR3 is 16 amino acids. Amplification used 60 Vbeta primers and 13 Jbeta primers. Profiling relied on immunoSEQ multiplex PCR, and the TCRdb table lists in-frame clones only, not all of them. The sample shows around 150,000 clones, 80% of them seen only once. The data originate from a study of cytomegalovirus exposure and HLA in healthy donors. The rearrangement joins TRBV4-3 to TRBJ2-3, with 12 bases aligning to TRBD2. The sample taken for sequencing was PBMCs. This sequence was found in a human donor in good health. The CDR3 loop is CASSRGLAGYTDTQYF. In DNA, the CDR3 is TGCGCCAGCAGCCGCGGACTAGCGGGATACACAGATACGCAGTATTTT.